This T cell receptor (beta chain) was recorded in a study of T cell repertoires in cytomegalovirus infection. Study details: Public TCR beta signatures were indicative of both CMV infection and a matching HLA type.

TCRdb analysed the reads with MiXCR anew, one entry per CDR3 protein. The table lists a few hundred thousand distinct CDR3 sequences, around 18% of them singletons, with around 8.6% in the top ten. Study results and limitations: The ex vivo response was dominated by HLA-C-restricted CMV-specific TCR beta clonotypes. Based on cumulative public TCR beta family frequency, carriers of CMV plus the relevant HLA were identified.

In its sample, this clonotype was seen many times. Antigen unknown. With 5 bases removed from V and 9 bases from J, the gap between germline ends came to 11 bases. This CDR3 is built from 12 residues. CDR1 and CDR2 (germline): SGHTA, FQGNSA. Input material: PBMCs. This sequence was found in a human donor in good health (CMV status not recorded). Some clones in this sample may be carry-over from other donors' samples. The chain joins TRBV7-2 to TRBJ2-1; D not certain. The CDR3 spells CASSPRSGEQFF. CDR3 coding DNA: TGTGCCAGCAGCCCCCGTTCTGGTGAGCAGTTCTTC.